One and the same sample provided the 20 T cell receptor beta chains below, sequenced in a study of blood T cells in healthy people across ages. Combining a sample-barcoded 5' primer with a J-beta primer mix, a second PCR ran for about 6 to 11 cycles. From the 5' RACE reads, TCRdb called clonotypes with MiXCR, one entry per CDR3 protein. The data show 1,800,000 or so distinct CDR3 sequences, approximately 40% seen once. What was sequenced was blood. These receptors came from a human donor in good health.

CDR3 residues: CSGAGRAYNEQFF. CDR3 DNA: TGCAGTGGAGCGGGACGGGCCTACAATGAGCAGTTCTTC. V usage is TRBV29-1 and J usage is TRBJ2-1, with TRBD2 matching 7 bases. The CDR3 has 13 amino acids. CDR1 is SQVTM and CDR2 is ANQGSEA in the germline V gene.

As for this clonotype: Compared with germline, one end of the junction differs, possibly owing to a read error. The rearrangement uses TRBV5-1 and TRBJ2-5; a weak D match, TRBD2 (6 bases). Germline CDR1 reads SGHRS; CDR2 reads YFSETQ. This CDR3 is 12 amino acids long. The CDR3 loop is CANSLEGEEQYF. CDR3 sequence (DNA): TGCGCCAACAGCTTGGAGGGTGAGGAGCAGTACTTC.

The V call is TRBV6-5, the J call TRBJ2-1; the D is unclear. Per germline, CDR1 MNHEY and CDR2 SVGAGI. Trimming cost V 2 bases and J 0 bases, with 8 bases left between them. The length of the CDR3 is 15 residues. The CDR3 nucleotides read TGTGCCAGCAGTTACAGGCCTAGCTCCTACAATGAGCAGTTCTTC. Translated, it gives CASSYRPSSYNEQFF.

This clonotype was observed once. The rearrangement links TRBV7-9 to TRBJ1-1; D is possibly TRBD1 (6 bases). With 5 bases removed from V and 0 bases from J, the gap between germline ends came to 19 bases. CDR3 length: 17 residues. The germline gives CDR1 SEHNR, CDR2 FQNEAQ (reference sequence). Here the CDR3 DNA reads TGTGCCAGCAGCCAGGCGGGGGGACATTCATTGAACACTGAAGCTTTCTTT. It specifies CASSQAGGHSLNTEAFF.

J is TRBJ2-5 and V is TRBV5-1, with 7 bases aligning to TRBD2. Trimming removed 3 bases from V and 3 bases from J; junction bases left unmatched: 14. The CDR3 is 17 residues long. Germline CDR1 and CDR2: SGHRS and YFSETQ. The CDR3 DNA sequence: TGCGCCAGCAGCTCGGGACTAACCATAAGAGCAGAAGAGACCCAGTACTTC. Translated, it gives CASSSGLTIRAEETQYF.

The DNA of the CDR3 is TGTGCCAGCAGCATCGCGACAGGGATGAACACTGAAGCTTTCTTT. Its protein is CASSIATGMNTEAFF. J is TRBJ1-1 and V is TRBV7-2; TRBD1 matches 7 bases. The trim removed 5 bases at V and 0 bases at J, leaving 6 bases unmatched. Germline values: CDR1 SGHTA, CDR2 FQGNSA. This CDR3 has 15 amino acids.

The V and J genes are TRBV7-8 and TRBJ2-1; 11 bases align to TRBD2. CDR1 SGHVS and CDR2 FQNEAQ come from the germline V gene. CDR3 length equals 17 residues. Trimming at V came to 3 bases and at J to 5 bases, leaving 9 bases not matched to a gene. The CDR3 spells CASSFSLAGEPNNEQFF. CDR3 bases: TGTGCCAGCAGCTTTTCACTAGCGGGGGAGCCCAACAATGAGCAGTTCTTC.

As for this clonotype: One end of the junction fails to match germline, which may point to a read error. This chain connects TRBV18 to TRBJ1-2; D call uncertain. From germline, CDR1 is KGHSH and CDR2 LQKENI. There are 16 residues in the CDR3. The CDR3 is CAGSPLRSGNDYGYTF. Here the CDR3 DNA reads TGTGCCGGCTCACCACTCCGCTCCGGGAATGACTATGGCTACACCTTC.

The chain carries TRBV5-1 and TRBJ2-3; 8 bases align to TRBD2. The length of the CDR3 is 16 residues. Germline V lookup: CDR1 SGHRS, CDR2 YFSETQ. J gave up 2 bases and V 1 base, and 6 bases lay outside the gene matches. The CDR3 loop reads CASSLSLAGTTDTQYF. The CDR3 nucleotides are TGCGCCAGCAGCTTGTCCCTAGCGGGCACCACAGATACGCAGTATTTT.

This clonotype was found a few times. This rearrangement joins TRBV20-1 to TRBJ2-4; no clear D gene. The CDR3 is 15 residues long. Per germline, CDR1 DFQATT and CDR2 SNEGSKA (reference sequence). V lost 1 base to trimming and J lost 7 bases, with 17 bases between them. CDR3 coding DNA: TGCAGTGCTAGAGGGCTAGTGGCCGAAGGTAACATTCAGTACTTC. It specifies CSARGLVAEGNIQYF.

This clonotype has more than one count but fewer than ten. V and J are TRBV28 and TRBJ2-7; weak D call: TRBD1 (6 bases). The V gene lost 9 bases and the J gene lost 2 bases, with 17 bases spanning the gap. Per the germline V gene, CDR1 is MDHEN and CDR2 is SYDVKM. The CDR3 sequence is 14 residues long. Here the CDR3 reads CASDLRDIPYEQYF. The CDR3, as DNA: TGTGCCAGTGACTTGAGGGACATTCCCTACGAGCAGTACTTC.

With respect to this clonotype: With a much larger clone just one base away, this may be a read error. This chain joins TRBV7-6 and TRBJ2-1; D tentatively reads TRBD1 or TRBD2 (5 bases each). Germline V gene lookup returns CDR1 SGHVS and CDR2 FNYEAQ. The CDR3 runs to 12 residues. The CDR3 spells CACSFEGHEQFF. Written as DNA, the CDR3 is TGTGCCTGCAGCTTTGAGGGGCATGAGCAGTTCTTC.

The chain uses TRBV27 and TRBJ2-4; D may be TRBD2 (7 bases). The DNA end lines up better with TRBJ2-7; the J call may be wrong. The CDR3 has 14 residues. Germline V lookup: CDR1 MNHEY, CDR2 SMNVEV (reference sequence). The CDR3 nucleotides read TGTGCCAGCAGTTGGGGGGGGGCTGGTTACGAGCAGTACTTC. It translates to CASSWGGAGYEQYF.

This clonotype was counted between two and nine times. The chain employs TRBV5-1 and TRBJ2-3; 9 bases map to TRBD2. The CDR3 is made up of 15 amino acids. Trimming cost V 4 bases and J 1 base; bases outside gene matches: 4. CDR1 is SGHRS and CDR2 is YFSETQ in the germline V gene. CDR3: CASSPSGAGTDTQYF. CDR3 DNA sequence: TGCGCCAGCAGCCCTAGCGGGGCAGGCACAGATACGCAGTATTTT.

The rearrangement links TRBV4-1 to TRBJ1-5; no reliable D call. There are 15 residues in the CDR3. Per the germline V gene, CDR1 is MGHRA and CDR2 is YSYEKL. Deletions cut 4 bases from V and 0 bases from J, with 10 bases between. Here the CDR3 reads CASSLKINSNQPQHF. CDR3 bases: TGCGCCAGCAGCCTTAAGATTAATAGCAATCAGCCCCAGCATTTT.

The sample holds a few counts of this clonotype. CDR3 DNA sequence: TGTGCCAGCAGTTTCAACCTCTTTAACTACGAGCAGTACTTC. Translating gives CASSFNLFNYEQYF. The chain combines TRBV6-2 or TRBV6-3 with TRBJ2-4, with D unresolved. The tail of the sequence fits TRBJ2-7 better, so the J call may be wrong. The CDR3 totals 14 residues. Germline loops: CDR1 MNHEY, CDR2 SVGEGT.

CDR3 DNA sequence: TGTGCCAGCAGCTCCCCGACAGGGCTAAATTCACCCCTCCACTTT. Translating gives CASSSPTGLNSPLHF. J is TRBJ1-6 and V is TRBV7-9, with 7 bases fitting TRBD1. The V gene end was trimmed by 4 bases and the J gene end by 7 bases; junction bases not matched to a gene: 7. CDR1 SEHNR and CDR2 FQNEAQ come from the germline V gene (reference sequence). This CDR3 spans 15 amino acids.

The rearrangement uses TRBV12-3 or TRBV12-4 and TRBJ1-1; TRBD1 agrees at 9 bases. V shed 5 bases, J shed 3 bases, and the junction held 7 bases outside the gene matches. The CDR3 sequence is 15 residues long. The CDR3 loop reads CASSQNRGLYTEAFF. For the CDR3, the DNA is TGTGCCAGCAGTCAAAACAGGGGGCTGTACACTGAAGCTTTCTTT.

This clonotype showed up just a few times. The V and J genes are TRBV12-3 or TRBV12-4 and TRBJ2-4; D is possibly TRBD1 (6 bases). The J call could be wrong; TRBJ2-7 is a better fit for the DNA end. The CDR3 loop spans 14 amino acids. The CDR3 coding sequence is TGTGCCAGCAGTCCCCTGGACAGCTACTACGAGCAGTACTTC. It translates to CASSPLDSYYEQYF.

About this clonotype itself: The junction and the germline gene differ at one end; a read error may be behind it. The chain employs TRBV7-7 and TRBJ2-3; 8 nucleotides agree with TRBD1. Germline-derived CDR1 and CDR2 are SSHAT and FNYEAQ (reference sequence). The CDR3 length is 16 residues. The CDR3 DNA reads TGTACCAGCAGCCCCGGACAGGGACCGAGAACAGATACGCAGTATTTT. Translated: CTSSPGQGPRTDTQYF.